A single sample is the source of the 7 T cell receptor beta chains below, sequenced in a study of blood T cell repertoires in COVID-19. The method was immunoSEQ multiplex PCR; TCRdb's version includes in-frame clones alone and lacks a portion of them. This sample carries 150,000 to 200,000 clones, 83% of them seen once, and the ten largest clones take less than 2%. Sequenced sample: peripheral blood. The receptors stem from a human donor in a cohort sampled during active COVID-19.

This chain joins TRBV12-3 or TRBV12-4 and TRBJ2-7, with D possibly TRBD2 on 5 matching bases. V lost 9 bases, J lost 8 bases, and 14 bases lay in between. This CDR3 has 11 amino acids. The CDR3 spells CASSRDTQQYF. As DNA, the CDR3 is TGTGCCAGTTCTCGGGATACCCAGCAGTACTTC.

The V and J genes are TRBV27 and TRBJ2-2; the match to TRBD2 covers 8 bases. V was clipped by 8 bases and J by 4 bases; unmatched bases: 9. This CDR3 is 15 amino acids long. Germline CDR1 reads MNHEY; CDR2 reads SMNVEV (reference sequence). The CDR3 loop reads CASGVRGGFTGELFF. The CDR3 DNA follows: TGTGCCAGCGGGGTCCGGGGGGGCTTCACCGGGGAGCTGTTTTTT.

The chain carries TRBV25-1 and TRBJ2-5; no clear D gene. Germline CDR1 MGHDK, CDR2 SYGVNS. The CDR3 extends over 13 amino acids. Trimming left V 1 base short and J 4 bases short, with 7 bases between. CDR3 coding DNA: TGTGCCAGCAGTGAATTGGCCTCAGAGACCCAGTACTTC. Amino acids: CASSELASETQYF. The full variable domain, with the rest looked up from reference TRBV25-1 and TRBJ2-5, is EADIYQTPRYLVIGTGKKITLECSQTMGHDKMYWYQQDPGMELHLIHYSYGVNSTEKGDLSSESTVSRIRTEHFPLTLESARPSHTSQYLCASSELASETQYFGPGTRLLVL.

The chain joins TRBV29-1 to TRBJ2-1; no clear D gene. The V end was cut by 1 base, the J end by 10 bases, with 2 bases between. The germline V gene has CDR1 SQVTM and CDR2 ANQGSEA. The CDR3 is 9 amino acids. CDR3 bases: TGCAGCGTTGAAGCAGAGCAGTTCTTC. Translating gives CSVEAEQFF.

V and J are TRBV4-2 and TRBJ2-7; 8 bases are a match to TRBD2. Germline loops: CDR1 LGHNA, CDR2 YNFKEQ. V gave up 0 bases and J gave up 3 bases; unmatched junction bases: 13. CDR3 length: 18 residues. CDR3 in DNA: TGTGCCAGCAGCCAAGAGATTTTCGGGGGGGTAGGGGGCTACGAGCAGTACTTC. The encoded protein is CASSQEIFGGVGGYEQYF.

The chain links TRBV7-9 to TRBJ1-1; 9 bases match TRBD1. The CDR3 runs 15 residues. V dropped 2 bases and J dropped 6; count of bases not matched to a gene: 7. Germline loops: CDR1 SEHNR, CDR2 FQNEAQ (reference sequence). CDR3 loop: CASSLRDRDIAEAFF. CDR3 nucleotides: TGTGCCAGCAGCTTACGGGACAGGGATATCGCTGAAGCTTTCTTT. Based on the CDR3 plus reference TRBV7-9 and TRBJ1-1, the full variable domain is DTGVSQNPRHKITKRGQNVTFRCDPISEHNRLYWYRQTLGQGPEFLTYFQNEAQLEKSRLLSDRFSAERPKGSFSTLEIQRTEQGDSAMYLCASSLRDRDIAEAFFGQGTRLTVV.

The chain carries TRBV13 and TRBJ2-3; D unresolved. The CDR3 has 14 amino acids. CDR1 and CDR2 from the germline V gene are PRHDT and FYEKMQ (reference sequence). With 3 bases removed from V and 2 bases from J, the gap between germline ends came to 9 bases. The CDR3 sequence is CASSFRGSTDTQYF. The CDR3 nucleotides read TGTGCCAGCAGCTTCCGCGGTTCCACAGATACGCAGTATTTT. Using reference TRBV13 and TRBJ2-3 for the parts outside the CDR3, the full variable domain is AAGVIQSPRHLIKEKRETATLKCYPIPRHDTVYWYQQGPGQDPQFLISFYEKMQSDKGSIPDRFSAQQFSDYHSELNMSSLELGDSALYFCASSFRGSTDTQYFGPGTRLTVL.